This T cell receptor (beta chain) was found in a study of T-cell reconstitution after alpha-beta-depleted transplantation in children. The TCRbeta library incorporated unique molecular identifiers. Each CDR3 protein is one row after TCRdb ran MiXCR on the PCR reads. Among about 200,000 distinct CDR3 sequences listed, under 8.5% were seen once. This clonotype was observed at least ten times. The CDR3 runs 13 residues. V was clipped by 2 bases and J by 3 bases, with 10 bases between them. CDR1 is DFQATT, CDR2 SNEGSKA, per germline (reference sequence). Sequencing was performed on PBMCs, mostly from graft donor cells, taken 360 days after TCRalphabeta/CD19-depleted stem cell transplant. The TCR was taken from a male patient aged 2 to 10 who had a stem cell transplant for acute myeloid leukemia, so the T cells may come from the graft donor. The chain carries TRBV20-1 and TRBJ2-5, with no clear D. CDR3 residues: CSARWLPKETQYF. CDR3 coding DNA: TGCAGTGCTAGATGGCTCCCCAAAGAGACCCAGTACTTC.